This T cell receptor (beta chain) came from a study of T cell responses to AZD1222 COVID-19 vaccine listed by TCRdb under 2021. With respect to the entire study: TCR sequencing covered 230 or so trial participants: 207 given two doses of AZD1222 and 26 given two doses of MenACWY control vaccine. Enrollment into the trials was organized by age into subgroups of 18-55, 56-69 and 70-plus years, and those subgroups contained approximately 160, 26 and 62 TCR-sequenced participants, respectively.

Summary of the overall study and its limitations: No day 14 peak-response samples were available, so repertoires were characterized only after the peak T cell response. Nearly half of unique spike-specific TCRs reportedly recognized epitopes outside regions mutated in the B.1.351 and B.1.1.7 variants. Participants were mostly white British, with more females than males. The authors suggested clonal diversity may have been underestimated. In the small 56-69-year group, the increase in depth fell short of significance, most likely because of low power. Vaccine-associated CD4 TCRs spanned the whole spike protein, with dominant responses in regions 160-218 and 743-854. A significant rise in spike-specific TCR breadth and depth was observed after two AZD1222 doses relative to day 0 and relative to MenACWY recipients. Only a handful of AZD1222 recipients were SARS-CoV-2 seropositive at baseline, limiting conclusions about previously exposed vaccinees.

What this sample's time point label stands for: about 28 days (+/-7) after the second vaccine dose. AZD1222 recipients whose second dose came at about 4 weeks and those whose second dose came at about 12 weeks were combined into one group, since spike-specific TCR depth and breadth did not differ between the two schedules. The vaccinee samples were drawn from two UK trials, COV001 and COV002, one of which was a single-blind randomized controlled phase 2/3 trial testing AZD1222 (ChAdOx1 nCoV-19) in healthy adults. For TCRbeta chain sequencing, PBMC samples from trial participants were taken at day 0 and at day 28 after the second dose. To note about this clone: The antigen it binds to is not known. No much larger clone is present one base from it, and per-base qualities are unavailable.

The CDR3 regions of human TCRbeta chains were analyzed by immunosequencing. The authors' pipeline ran thus. TCRs in the repertoires were compared against a reference library of SARS-CoV-2-specific TCRs that had been generated with the MIRA antigen-specificity platform. Breadth was defined as the fraction of unique TCRs that were SARS-CoV-2-associated. Depth was defined as the fraction of total T cells that were SARS-CoV-2-associated. Each spike-specific TCR was assigned to its reactive spike region and to a CD4 or CD8 class using the MIRA data. Log10-transformed breadth and depth values were compared by one-way ANOVA with Sidak's multiple comparisons tests. TCRdb stores this immuneACCESS table with in-frame sequences only. Part of the clones is absent; in the studies checked, under half of the shortfall reflects unresolved V genes, and no reason is known for the rest. D and trimming were read from the DNA, whereas the V and J calls and clone size are those reported in that table. The sample table records about 160,000 clones; approximately 87% of these occur just once. Roughly 4% of the sample lies in the top ten.

From cysteine to phenylalanine, the CDR3 is 14 amino acids long. Just CDR3 DNA is preserved here, 42 bases in frame from base 1. Relative to germline, V is 2 bases shorter and J is 4 bases shorter, with 11 bases between their ends. The germline V gene (reference sequence) sets CDR1 to LNHDA and CDR2 to SQIVND. The sequence is built from TRBV19 and TRBJ1-2; the D gene is not confidently resolved. The sequencing used peripheral blood, collected 28 days after the second AZD1222 dose. The clonotype originates from an adult who received the AZD1222 COVID-19 vaccine. The CDR3 reads as follows: CASSIRAEAYGYTF. DNA sequence: TGTGCCAGTAGTATAAGGGCAGAAGCCTATGGCTACACCTTC.